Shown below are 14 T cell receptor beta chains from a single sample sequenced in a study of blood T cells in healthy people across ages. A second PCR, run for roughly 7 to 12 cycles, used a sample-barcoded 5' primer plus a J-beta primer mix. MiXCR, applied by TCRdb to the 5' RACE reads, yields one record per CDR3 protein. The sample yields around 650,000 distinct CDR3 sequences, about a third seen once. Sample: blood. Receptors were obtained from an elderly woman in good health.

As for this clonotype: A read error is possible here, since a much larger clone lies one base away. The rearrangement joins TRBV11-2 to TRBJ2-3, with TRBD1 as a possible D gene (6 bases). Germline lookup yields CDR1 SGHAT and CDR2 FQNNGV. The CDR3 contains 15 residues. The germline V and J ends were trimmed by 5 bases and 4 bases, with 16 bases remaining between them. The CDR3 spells CASSPQGKRADTQYF. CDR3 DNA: TGTGCCAGCAGCCCACAGGGTAAACGCGCAGATACGCAGTATTTT.

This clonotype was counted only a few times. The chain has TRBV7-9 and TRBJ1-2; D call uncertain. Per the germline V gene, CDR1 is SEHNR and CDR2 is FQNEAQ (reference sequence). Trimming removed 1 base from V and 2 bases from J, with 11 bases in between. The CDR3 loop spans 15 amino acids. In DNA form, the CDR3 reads TGTGCCAGCAGCTTAGAAGGCGATGCCAACTATGGCTACACCTTC. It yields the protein CASSLEGDANYGYTF.

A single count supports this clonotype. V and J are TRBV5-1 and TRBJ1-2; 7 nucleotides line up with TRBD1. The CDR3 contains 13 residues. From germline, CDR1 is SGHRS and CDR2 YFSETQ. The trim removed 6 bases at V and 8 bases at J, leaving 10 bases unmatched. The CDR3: CASNSRQGGGYTF. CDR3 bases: TGCGCCAGCAACTCCCGACAGGGCGGCGGCTACACCTTC.

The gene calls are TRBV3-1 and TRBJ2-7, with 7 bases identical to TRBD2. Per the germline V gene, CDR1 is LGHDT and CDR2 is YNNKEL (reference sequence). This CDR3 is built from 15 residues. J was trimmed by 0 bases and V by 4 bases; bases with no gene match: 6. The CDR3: CASSPFWGGSYEQYF. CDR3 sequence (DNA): TGTGCCAGCAGCCCCTTTTGGGGGGGCTCCTACGAGCAGTACTTC.

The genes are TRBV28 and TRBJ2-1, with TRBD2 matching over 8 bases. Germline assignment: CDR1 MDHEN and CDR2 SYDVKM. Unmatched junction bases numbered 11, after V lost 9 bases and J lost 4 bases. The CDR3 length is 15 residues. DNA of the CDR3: TGTGCCAGTCGTGGGTGGCGGGGGGTTTACAATGAGCAGTTCTTC. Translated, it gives CASRGWRGVYNEQFF.

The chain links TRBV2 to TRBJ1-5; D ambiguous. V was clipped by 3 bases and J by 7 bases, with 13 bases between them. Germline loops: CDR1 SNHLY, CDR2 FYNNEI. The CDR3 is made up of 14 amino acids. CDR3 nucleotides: TGTGCCAGCAGTGATCGGACGCACGGACAGCCCCAGCATTTT. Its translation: CASSDRTHGQPQHF. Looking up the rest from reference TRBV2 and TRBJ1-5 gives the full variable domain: EPEVTQTPSHQVTQMGQEVILRCVPISNHLYFYWYRQILGQKVEFLVSFYNNEISEKSEIFDDQFSVERPDGSNFTLKIRSTKLEDSAMYFCASSDRTHGQPQHFGDGTRLSIL.

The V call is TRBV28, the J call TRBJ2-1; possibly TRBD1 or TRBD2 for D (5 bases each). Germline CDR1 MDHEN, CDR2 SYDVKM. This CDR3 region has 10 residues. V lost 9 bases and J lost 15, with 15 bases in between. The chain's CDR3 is CASEGPRMFF. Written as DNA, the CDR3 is TGTGCCAGTGAGGGGCCGCGAATGTTCTTC.

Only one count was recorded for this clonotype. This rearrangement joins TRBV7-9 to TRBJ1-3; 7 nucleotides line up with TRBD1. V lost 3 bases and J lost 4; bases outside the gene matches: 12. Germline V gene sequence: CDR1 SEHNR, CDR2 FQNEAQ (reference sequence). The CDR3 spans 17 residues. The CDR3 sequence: CASSFDPGTAQGNTIYF. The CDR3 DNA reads TGTGCCAGCAGCTTCGACCCTGGGACAGCACAAGGAAACACCATATATTTT.

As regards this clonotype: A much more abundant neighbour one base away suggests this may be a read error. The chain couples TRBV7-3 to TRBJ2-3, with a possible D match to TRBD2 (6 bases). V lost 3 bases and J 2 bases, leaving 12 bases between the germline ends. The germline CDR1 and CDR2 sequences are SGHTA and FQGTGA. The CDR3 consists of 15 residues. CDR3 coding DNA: TGTGCCAGCAGCTTGGGCGGGACTTACACAGATACGCAGTATTTT. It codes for CASSLGGTYTDTQYF. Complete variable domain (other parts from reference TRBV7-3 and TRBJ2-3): GAGVSQTPSNKVTEKGKYVELRCDPISGHTALYWYRQSLGQGPEFLIYFQGTGAADDSGLPNDRFFAVRPEGSVSTLKIQRTERGDSAVYLCASSLGGTYTDTQYFGPGTRLTVL.

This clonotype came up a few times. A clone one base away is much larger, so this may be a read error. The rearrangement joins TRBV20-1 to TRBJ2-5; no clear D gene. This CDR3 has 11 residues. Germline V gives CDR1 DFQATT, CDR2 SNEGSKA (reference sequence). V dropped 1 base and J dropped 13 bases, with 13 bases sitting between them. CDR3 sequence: CSARGAQGSYF. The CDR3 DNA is TGCAGTGCTAGAGGCGCGCAAGGGTCGTACTTC.

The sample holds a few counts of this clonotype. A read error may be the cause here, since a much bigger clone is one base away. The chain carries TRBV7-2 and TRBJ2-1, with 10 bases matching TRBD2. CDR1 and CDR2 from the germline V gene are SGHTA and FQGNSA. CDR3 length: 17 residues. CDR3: CASSLGASGGLGGERFF. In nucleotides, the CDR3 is TGTGCCAGCAGCTTAGGGGCTAGCGGGGGTCTTGGAGGAGAGCGGTTCTTC.

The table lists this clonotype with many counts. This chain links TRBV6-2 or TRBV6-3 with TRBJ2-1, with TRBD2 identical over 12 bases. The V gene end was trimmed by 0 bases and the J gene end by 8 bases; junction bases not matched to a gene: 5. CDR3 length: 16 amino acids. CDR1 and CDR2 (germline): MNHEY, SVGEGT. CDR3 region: CASSYSLAGGQDEQFF. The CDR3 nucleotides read TGTGCCAGCAGTTACTCTCTAGCGGGGGGGCAAGATGAGCAGTTCTTC.

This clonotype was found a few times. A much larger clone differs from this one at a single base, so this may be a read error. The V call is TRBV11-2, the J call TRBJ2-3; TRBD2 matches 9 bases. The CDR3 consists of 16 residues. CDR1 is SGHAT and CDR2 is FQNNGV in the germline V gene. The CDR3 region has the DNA TGTACCAGCAGCAAGGGGGCGGGGGGGCGTGAAGATACGCAGTATTTT. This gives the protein CTSSKGAGGREDTQYF.

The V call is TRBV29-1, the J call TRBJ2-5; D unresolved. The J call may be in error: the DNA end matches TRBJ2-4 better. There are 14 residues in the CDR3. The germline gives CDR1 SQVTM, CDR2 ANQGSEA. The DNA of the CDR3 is TGCAGCGTTAGCCAGATGGGGAACAAAAACATTCAGTACTTC. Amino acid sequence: CSVSQMGNKNIQYF.